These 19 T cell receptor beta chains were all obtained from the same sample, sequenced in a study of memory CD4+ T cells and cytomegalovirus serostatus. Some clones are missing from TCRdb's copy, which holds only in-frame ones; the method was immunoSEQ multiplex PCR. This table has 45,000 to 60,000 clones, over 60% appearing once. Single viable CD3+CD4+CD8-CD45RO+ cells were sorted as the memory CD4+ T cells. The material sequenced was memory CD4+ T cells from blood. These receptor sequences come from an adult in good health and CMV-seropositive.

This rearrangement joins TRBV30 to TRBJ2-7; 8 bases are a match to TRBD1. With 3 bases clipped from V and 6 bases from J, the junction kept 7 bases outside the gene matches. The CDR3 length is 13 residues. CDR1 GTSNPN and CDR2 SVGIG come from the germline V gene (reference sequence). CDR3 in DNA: TGTGCCTGGAGCATGGACAGGGTTGGCGAGCAGTACTTC. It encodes CAWSMDRVGEQYF. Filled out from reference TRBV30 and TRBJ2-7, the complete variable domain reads SQTIHQWPATLVQPVGSPLSLECTVEGTSNPNLYWYRQAAGRGLQLLFYSVGIGQISSEVPQNLSASRPQDRQFILSSKKLLLSDSGFYLCAWSMDRVGEQYFGPGTRLTVT.

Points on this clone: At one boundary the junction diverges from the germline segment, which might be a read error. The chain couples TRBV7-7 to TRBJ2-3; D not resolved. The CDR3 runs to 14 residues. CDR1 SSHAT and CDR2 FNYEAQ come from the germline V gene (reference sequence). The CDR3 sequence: CASSLSRIVDTQYF. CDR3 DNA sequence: TGTGCTAGCAGCTTAAGTAGGATTGTAGATACGCAGTATTTT.

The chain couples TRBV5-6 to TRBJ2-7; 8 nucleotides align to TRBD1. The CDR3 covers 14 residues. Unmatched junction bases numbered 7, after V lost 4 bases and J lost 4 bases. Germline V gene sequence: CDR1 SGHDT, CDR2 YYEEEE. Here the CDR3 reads CASSVGQGPYEQYF. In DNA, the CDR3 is TGTGCCAGCAGCGTAGGACAGGGACCTTACGAGCAGTACTTC.

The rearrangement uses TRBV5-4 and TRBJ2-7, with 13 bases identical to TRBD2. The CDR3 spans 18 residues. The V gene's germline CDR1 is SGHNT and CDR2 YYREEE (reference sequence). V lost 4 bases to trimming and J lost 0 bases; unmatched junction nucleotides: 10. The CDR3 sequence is CASSHGTSGVLSSYEQYF. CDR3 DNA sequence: TGTGCCAGCAGCCACGGGACTAGCGGGGTCCTAAGCTCCTACGAGCAGTACTTC.

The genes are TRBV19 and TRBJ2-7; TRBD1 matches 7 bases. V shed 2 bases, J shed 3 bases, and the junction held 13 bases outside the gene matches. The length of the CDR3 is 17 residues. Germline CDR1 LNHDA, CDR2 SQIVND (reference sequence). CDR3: CASSIRFFGQEFYEQYF. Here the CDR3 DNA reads TGTGCCAGTAGTATAAGGTTCTTCGGACAGGAGTTCTACGAGCAGTACTTC.

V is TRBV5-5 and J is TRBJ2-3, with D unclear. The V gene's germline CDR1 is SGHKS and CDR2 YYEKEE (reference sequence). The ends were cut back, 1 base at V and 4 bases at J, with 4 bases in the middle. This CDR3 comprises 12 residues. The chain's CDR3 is CASSLWADTQYF. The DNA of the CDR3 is TGTGCCAGCAGCTTGTGGGCAGATACGCAGTATTTT.

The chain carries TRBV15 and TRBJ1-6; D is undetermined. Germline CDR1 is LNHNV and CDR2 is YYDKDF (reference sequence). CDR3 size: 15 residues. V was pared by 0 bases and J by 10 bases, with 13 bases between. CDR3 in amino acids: CATSRDSRIESPLHF. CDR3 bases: TGTGCCACCAGCAGAGATTCCCGGATAGAGTCACCCCTCCACTTT. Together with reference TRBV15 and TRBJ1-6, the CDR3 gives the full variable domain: DAMVIQNPRYQVTQFGKPVTLSCSQTLNHNVMYWYQQKSSQAPKLLFHYYDKDFNNEADTPDNFQSRRPNTSFCFLDIRSPGLGDTAMYLCATSRDSRIESPLHFGNGTRLTVT.

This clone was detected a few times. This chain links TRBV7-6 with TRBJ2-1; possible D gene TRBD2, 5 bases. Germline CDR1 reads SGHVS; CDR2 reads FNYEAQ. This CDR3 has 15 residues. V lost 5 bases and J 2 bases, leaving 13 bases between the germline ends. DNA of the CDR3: TGTGCCAGCAGCATTAGCGATCCAACCTACAATGAGCAGTTCTTC. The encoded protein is CASSISDPTYNEQFF. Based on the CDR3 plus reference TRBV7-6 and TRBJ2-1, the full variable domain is GAGVSQSPRYKVTKRGQDVALRCDPISGHVSLYWYRQALGQGPEFLTYFNYEAQQDKSGLPNDRFSAERPEGSISTLTIQRTEQRDSAMYRCASSISDPTYNEQFFGPGTRLTVL.

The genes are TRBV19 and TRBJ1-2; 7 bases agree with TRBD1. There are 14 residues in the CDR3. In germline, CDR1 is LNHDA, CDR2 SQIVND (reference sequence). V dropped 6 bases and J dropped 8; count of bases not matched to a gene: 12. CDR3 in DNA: TGTGCCAGTAGGGAAACAGGGGCCTTACGGGGCTACACCTTC. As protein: CASRETGALRGYTF.

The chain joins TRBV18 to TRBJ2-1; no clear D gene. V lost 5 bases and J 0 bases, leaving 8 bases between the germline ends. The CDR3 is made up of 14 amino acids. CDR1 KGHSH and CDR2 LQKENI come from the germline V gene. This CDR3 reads CASSILGSYNEQFF. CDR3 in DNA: TGTGCCAGCTCAATCTTAGGCTCCTACAATGAGCAGTTCTTC.

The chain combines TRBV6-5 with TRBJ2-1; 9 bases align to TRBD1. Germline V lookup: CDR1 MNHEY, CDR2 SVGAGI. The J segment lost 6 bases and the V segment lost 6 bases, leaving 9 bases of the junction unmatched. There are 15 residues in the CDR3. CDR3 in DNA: TGTGCCAGCAGGGACACAGGGGGCCCTTCCAATGAGCAGTTCTTC. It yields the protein CASRDTGGPSNEQFF.

In DNA, the CDR3 is TGTGCCAGCTCCCCATGGACCCCTCGCACAGATACGCAGTATTTT. It codes for CASSPWTPRTDTQYF. The chain links TRBV18 to TRBJ2-3; no clear D gene. V lost 6 bases, J lost 1 base, and 14 bases lay in between. Germline CDR1 reads KGHSH; CDR2 reads LQKENI. The CDR3 has 15 residues.

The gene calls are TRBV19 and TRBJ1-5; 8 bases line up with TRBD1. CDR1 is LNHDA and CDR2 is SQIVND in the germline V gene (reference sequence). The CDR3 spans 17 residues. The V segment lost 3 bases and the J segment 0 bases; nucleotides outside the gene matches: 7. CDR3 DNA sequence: TGTGCCAGTAGTATTACGGGCAGGGGGCGTAGCAATCAGCCCCAGCATTTT. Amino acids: CASSITGRGRSNQPQHF.

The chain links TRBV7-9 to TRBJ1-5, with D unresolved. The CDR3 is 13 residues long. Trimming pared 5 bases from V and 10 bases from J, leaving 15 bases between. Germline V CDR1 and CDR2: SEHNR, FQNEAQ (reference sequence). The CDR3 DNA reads TGTGCCAGCAGCCCTTGGGGTAAGGCACCCCAGCATTTT. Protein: CASSPWGKAPQHF.

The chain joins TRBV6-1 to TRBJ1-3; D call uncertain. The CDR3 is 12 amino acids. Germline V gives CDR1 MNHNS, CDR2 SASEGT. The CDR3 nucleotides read TGTGCGGGTGGGGACTCTGGAAACACCATATATTTT. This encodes CAGGDSGNTIYF.

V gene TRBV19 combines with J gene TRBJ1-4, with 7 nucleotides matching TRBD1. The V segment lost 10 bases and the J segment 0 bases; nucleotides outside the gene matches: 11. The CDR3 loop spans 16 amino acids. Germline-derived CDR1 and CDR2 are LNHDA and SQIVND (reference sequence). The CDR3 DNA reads TGTGCCACCCGACAGGGACCGATCTCAACTAATGAAAAACTGTTTTTT. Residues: CATRQGPISTNEKLFF.

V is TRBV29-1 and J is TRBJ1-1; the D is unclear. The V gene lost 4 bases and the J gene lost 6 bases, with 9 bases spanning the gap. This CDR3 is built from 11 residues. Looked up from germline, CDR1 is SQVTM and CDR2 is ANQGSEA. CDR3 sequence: CSVASEPEAFF. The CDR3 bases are TGCAGCGTTGCGTCCGAACCTGAAGCTTTCTTT.

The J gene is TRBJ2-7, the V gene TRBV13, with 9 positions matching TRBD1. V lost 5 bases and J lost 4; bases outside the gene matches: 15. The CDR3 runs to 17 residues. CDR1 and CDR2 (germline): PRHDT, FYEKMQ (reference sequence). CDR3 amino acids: CASSPGTGLSPNYEQYF. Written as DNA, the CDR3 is TGTGCCAGCAGCCCTGGGACAGGGTTATCCCCGAATTACGAGCAGTACTTC.

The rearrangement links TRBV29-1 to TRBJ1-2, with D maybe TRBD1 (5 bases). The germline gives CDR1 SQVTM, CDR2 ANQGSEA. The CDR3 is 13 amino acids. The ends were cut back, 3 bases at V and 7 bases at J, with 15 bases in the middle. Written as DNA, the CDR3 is TGCAGCGTTGAGGTGTGGGGCTCGAGTGGCTACACCTTC. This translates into CSVEVWGSSGYTF.